This T cell receptor (beta chain) is drawn from a study of T cells in tuberculosis (dated by TCRdb to the late 2010s). About the study as a whole: To characterize T cells specific for the mycobacterial lipid antigen glucose monomycolate (GMM), the study used CD1B tetramers together with high-throughput TCR immunosequencing. A South African clinical cohort compared IGRA-negative adolescents, IGRA-positive adolescents with latent tuberculosis and adults with active tuberculosis, around 10 per group. On the study overall, not on this receptor specifically: Which clinical samples got chosen depended on the availability of cryopreserved specimens, and the active tuberculosis cases were adults, whereas the controls were adolescents. A classifier using the diverse GMM-specific repertoire reached roughly 87% accuracy (AUROC 0.9 to 0.95), compared with more than 55% accuracy using GEM motif frequencies. Active tuberculosis TCR-alpha repertoires showed smaller mean NN-distances to GMM-specific TCRs than IGRA-negative controls, suggesting clonal expansion of these TCRs. Shorter CDR3-alpha lengths in active tuberculosis patients partly drove the smaller NN-distances, and the TCR-beta difference was not statistically significant.

TCR libraries were generated with the immunoSEQ multiplex PCR assay, using TCR-beta and/or TCR-alpha/delta assays for each sample. The amplified TCR libraries were sequenced on the Illumina high-throughput platform. The original methods were these. Clustering and dimensionality reduction relied on pairwise TCRdist distances among GMM-specific receptors from T cells that were either sorted ex vivo or expanded in vitro. The score assigned to each clinical repertoire was mean NN-distance, meaning the average TCRdist to the nearest 10% of tetramer-positive reference sequences. GEM TCR motif frequency was calculated as the fraction of unique TCRs that matched known GEM sequences by V/J usage and CDR3 length. Linear discriminant analysis with leave-one-out cross-validation, implemented in scikit-learn, was used to classify active tuberculosis. This immuneACCESS table, as held by TCRdb, lists in-frame sequences with V and J called but not all clones. Of the missing ones, under half trace to an unresolved V gene in checked studies; the others have no known cause. For V, J and clone size, that table is used; D and trimming come from the DNA. The sample records 29,000 or so clones, roughly 93% of which are singletons. The top ten hold around 4.6% of the sample.

At study entry, a tuberculin skin test and the QuantiFERON-TB GOLD In-Tube IGRA were used to screen adolescents for latent tuberculosis infection. Immunosequencing of unsorted cryopreserved PBMC covered, on average, around 100,000 T cells per clinical donor. Eleven high schools in the Worcester region of the Western Cape, South Africa, served as enrollment sites for adolescents aged 12 to 18 years. Approximately 10 adolescents infected with M. tuberculosis and roughly 10 uninfected adolescents were chosen and matched for age and sex. For the adolescents, PBMC were isolated by density centrifugation from freshly drawn heparinized blood and then cryopreserved. Regarding this clone: What antigen it recognizes has not been identified. Base qualities are not recorded, but no much larger clone differs from it by a single base.

Ends trimmed: V by 6 bases, J by 2 bases; bases unmatched to a gene: 9. The CDR3, cysteine through phenylalanine, is 15 amino acids long. CDR3 DNA is the only sequence kept; it has 45 bases, read in frame from the first base. CDR1 and CDR2, looked up from the germline V gene, are SGDLS and YYNGEE. The sequencing input was PBMCs. The receptor was isolated from a donor under 30 with latent tuberculosis or without tuberculosis infection. The rearrangement joined TRBV9 to TRBJ2-3, and 7 junction bases match TRBD2. The CDR3 region reads CASTQAGTSTDTQYF. The bases are TGTGCCAGCACCCAAGCGGGGACTTCCACAGATACGCAGTATTTT.